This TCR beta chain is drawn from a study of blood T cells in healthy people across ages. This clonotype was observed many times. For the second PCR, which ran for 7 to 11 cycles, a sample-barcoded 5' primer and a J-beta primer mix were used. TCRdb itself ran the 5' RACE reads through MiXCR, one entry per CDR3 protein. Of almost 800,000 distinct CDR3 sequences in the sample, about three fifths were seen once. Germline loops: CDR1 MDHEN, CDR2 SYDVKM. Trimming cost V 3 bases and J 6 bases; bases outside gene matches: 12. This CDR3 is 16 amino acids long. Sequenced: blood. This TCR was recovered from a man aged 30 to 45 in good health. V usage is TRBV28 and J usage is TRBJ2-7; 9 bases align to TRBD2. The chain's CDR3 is CASSLGLAGPPGEQYF. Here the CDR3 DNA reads TGTGCCAGCAGTTTGGGGCTAGCGGGACCTCCAGGCGAGCAGTACTTC.